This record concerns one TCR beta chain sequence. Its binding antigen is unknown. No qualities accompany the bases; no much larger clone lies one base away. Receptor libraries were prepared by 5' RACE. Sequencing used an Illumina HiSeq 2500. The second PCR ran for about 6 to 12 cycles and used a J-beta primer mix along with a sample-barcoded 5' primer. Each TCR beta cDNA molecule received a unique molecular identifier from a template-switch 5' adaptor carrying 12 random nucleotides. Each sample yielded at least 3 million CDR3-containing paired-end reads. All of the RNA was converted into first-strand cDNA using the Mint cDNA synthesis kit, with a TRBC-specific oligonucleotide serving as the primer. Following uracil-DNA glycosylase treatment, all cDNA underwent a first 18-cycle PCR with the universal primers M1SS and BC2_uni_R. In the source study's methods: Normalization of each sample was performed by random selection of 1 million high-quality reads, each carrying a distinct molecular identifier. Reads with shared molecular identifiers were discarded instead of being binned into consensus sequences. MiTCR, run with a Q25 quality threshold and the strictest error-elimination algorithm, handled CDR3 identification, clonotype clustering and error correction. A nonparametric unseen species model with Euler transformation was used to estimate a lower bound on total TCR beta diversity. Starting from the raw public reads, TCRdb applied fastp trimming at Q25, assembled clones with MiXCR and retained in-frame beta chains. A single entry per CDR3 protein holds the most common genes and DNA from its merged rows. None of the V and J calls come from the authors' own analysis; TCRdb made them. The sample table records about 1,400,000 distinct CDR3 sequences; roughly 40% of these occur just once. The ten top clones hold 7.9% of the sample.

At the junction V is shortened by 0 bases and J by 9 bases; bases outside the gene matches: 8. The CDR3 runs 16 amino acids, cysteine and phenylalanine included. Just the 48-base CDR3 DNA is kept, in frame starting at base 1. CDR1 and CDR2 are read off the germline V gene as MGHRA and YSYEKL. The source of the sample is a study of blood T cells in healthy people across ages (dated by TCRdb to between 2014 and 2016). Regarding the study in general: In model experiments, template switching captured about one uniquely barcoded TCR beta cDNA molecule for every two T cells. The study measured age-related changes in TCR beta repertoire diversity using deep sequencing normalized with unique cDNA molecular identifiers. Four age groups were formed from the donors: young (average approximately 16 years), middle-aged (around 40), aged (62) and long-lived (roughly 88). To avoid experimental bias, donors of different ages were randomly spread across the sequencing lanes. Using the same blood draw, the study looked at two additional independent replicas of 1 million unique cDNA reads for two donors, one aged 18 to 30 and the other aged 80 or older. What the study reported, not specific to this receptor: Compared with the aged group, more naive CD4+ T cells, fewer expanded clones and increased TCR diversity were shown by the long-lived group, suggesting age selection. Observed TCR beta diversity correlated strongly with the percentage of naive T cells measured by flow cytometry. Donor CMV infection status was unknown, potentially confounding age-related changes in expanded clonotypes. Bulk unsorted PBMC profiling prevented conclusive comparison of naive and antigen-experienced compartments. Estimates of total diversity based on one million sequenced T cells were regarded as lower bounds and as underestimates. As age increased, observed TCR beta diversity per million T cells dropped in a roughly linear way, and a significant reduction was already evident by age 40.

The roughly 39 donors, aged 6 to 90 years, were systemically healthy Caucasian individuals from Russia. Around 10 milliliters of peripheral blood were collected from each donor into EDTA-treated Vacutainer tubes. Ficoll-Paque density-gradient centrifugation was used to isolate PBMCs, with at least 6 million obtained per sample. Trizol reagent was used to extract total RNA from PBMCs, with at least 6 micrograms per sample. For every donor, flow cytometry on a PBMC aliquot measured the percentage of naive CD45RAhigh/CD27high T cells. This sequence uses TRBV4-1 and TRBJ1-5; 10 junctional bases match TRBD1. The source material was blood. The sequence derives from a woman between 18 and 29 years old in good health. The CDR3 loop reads CASSQDAGTGVLPQHF. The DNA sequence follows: TGCGCCAGCAGCCAAGATGCAGGGACAGGGGTGTTGCCCCAGCATTTT.